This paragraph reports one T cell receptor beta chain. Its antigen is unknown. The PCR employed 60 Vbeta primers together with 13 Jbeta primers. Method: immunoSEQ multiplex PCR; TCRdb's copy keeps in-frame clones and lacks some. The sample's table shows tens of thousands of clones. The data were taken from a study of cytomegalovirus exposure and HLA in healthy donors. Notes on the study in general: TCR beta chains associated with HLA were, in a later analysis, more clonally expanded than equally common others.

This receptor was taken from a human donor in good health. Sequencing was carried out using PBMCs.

CDR3 bases: TGCAGCGTCAAGGGGGCGAACACTGAAGCTTTCTTT. Encoded protein: CSVKGANTEAFF. V gene TRBV29-1 combines with J gene TRBJ1-1; 7 bases are a match to TRBD1. CDR1 and CDR2 from the germline V gene are SQVTM and ANQGSEA. The CDR3 length is 12 residues. With 6 bases clipped from V and 1 base from J, the junction kept 2 bases outside the gene matches.